This entry describes one T cell receptor beta chain. 1-10 million cryopreserved PBMC were held in samples before DNA extraction. This specimen belongs to a study of long-term antiretroviral therapy in people with HIV. A v3.0 immunoSEQ assay was performed at survey level. Assay used: immunoSEQ multiplex PCR; TCRdb lists only in-frame clones, some missing. The repertoire holds about 18,000 clones, over 65% seen once, with 14% in the top ten. The V end lost 4 bases, the J end lost 1 base, and 10 bases lay between the germline ends. The CDR3 is 14 amino acids. Germline V lookup: CDR1 SGHRS, CDR2 YFSETQ. This material consisted of unsorted PBMCs, taken 0.5 years before starting antiretroviral therapy. J is TRBJ2-3 and V is TRBV5-1; D is unresolved. This sequence was found in a woman in her forties or fifties with HIV. DNA of the CDR3: TGCGCCAGCAGCACCGACGGCCGCACAGATACGCAGTATTTT. It is translated as CASSTDGRTDTQYF.